These 23 T cell receptor beta chains share one sample of origin, sequenced in a study of T cells after yellow fever vaccination (dated by TCRdb to about 2019). Libraries were built with 5' RACE. For sequencing, an Illumina HiSeq 2500 was employed. TCRdb redid the processing of the public reads, applying fastp at Q25 and MiXCR, and retained in-frame beta chains. Every CDR3 protein is listed once, alongside the most common genes and DNA of its rows. This sample lists some 500,000 distinct CDR3 sequences; approximately 13% were detected once. The top ten hold over 11% of the sample. What this sample's treatment or condition label stands for: live attenuated yellow fever vaccine strain. The material sequenced was PBMCs, taken on the day of the yellow fever booster vaccination. The receptors originated from a man aged 30-40 years who received the YFV17D yellow fever vaccine.

The chain has TRBV15 and TRBJ1-5; D unresolved. CDR3 length: 17 amino acids. Germline V gene sequence: CDR1 LNHNV, CDR2 YYDKDF (reference sequence). V was pared by 0 bases and J by 1 base, with 13 bases between. This chain's CDR3 is CATSREYGGYSNQPQHF. The CDR3 nucleotides are TGTGCCACCAGCAGAGAATATGGAGGATACAGCAATCAGCCCCAGCATTTT. Complete variable domain (other parts from reference TRBV15 and TRBJ1-5): DAMVIQNPRYQVTQFGKPVTLSCSQTLNHNVMYWYQQKSSQAPKLLFHYYDKDFNNEADTPDNFQSRRPNTSFCFLDIRSPGLGDTAMYLCATSREYGGYSNQPQHFGDGTRLSIL.

In this sample, this clonotype turned up a few times. J is TRBJ2-1 and V is TRBV5-1; TRBD2 matches at 8 bases. This CDR3 has 15 residues. Trimming removed 3 bases from V and 6 bases from J; junction bases left unmatched: 8. Germline loops: CDR1 SGHRS, CDR2 YFSETQ. The DNA of the CDR3 is TGCGCCAGCAGCTCTGTGACTAGCGCCAGCAATGAGCAGTTCTTC. Protein product: CASSSVTSASNEQFF.

This clonotype appeared a few times. J is TRBJ2-5 and V is TRBV6-5; tentatively, D is TRBD2 (7 bases). The germline CDR1 and CDR2 sequences are MNHEY and SVGAGI. Trimming stripped 2 bases from V and 4 bases from J, with 20 bases between. This CDR3 comprises 17 residues. The CDR3 DNA reads TGTGCCAGCAGTTACCCCGGAGGGGGGGTTCATGGAGAGACCCAGTACTTC. As protein: CASSYPGGGVHGETQYF.

V and J are TRBV10-3 and TRBJ2-3; 9 nucleotides match TRBD2. This CDR3 comprises 16 residues. Germline CDR1 is ENHRY and CDR2 is SYGVKD. Trimming removed 5 bases from V and 3 bases from J; junction bases left unmatched: 9. CDR3: CAISRLAGEGTDTQYF. Written as DNA, the CDR3 is TGTGCCATCAGTAGATTAGCGGGAGAGGGTACAGATACGCAGTATTTT.

The chain couples TRBV6-2 or TRBV6-3 to TRBJ2-7, with 10 bases that match TRBD2. The CDR3 contains 15 residues. J lost 3 bases, V lost 8 bases, and 10 bases had no gene match. Germline V gene data show CDR1 as MNHEY and CDR2 as SVGEGT. The CDR3: CASSSPTSGFYEQYF. CDR3 DNA: TGTGCCAGCTCCTCTCCGACTAGCGGGTTCTACGAGCAGTACTTC.

The V gene is TRBV19, the J gene TRBJ1-6; 9 nucleotides align to TRBD1. Trimming at V came to 9 bases and at J to 6 bases, leaving 3 bases not matched to a gene. The CDR3 contains 13 residues. Germline assignment: CDR1 LNHDA and CDR2 SQIVND (reference sequence). The CDR3 loop reads CARMDRGNSPLHF. The DNA for the CDR3 is TGTGCCAGGATGGACAGGGGTAATTCACCCCTCCACTTT. Together with reference TRBV19 and TRBJ1-6, the CDR3 gives the full variable domain: DGGITQSPKYLFRKEGQNVTLSCEQNLNHDAMYWYRQDPGQGLRLIYYSQIVNDFQKGDIAEGYSVSREKKESFPLTVTSAQKNPTAFYLCARMDRGNSPLHFGNGTRLTVT.

The sample holds a few counts of this clonotype. The chain has TRBV19 and TRBJ2-7; either TRBD1 or TRBD2 may supply D (5 bases each). Trimming cost V 6 bases and J 2 bases, with 17 bases left between them. The CDR3 has 15 amino acids. Germline V gene lookup returns CDR1 LNHDA and CDR2 SQIVND (reference sequence). The CDR3 region is CASSPKGLAAYEQYF. The CDR3, as DNA: TGTGCCAGTAGCCCGAAGGGGCTAGCAGCCTACGAGCAGTACTTC.

This chain joins TRBV4-3 and TRBJ1-1; D perhaps matches TRBD1 (6 bases). This CDR3 region has 15 residues. Trimming stripped 1 base from V and 6 bases from J, with 15 bases between. Germline V CDR1 and CDR2: LGHNA, YSLEER. CDR3 coding DNA: TGCGCCAGCAGCCAAGGTGTTCAGGGGAGGGCTGAAGCTTTCTTT. Its translation is CASSQGVQGRAEAFF.

The V and J genes are TRBV6-2 or TRBV6-3 and TRBJ2-2; TRBD2 matches at 7 bases. Germline values: CDR1 MNHEY, CDR2 SVGEGT. V shed 0 bases, J shed 4 bases, and the junction held 17 bases outside the gene matches. The CDR3 covers 20 residues. This chain's CDR3 is CASSYSSPSGGQLGTGELFF. The CDR3 nucleotides read TGTGCCAGCAGTTACTCTTCCCCTAGCGGAGGACAACTAGGCACCGGGGAGCTGTTTTTT.

A remark on this clonotype: Germline and junction disagree at one end, which may indicate a read error. The CDR3 DNA sequence: TGTGCCAACAGCAGAGATCCGTGGGATACGCAGTATTTT. Translated: CANSRDPWDTQYF. The chain carries TRBV15 and TRBJ2-3; no clear D gene. Germline-derived CDR1 and CDR2 are LNHNV and YYDKDF (reference sequence). The CDR3 loop spans 13 amino acids.

This chain connects TRBV28 to TRBJ1-5; tentatively, D is TRBD1 (5 bases). Trimming left V 6 bases short and J 6 bases short, with 18 bases between. CDR3 length: 15 residues. The germline V gene encodes CDR1 MDHEN and CDR2 SYDVKM. CDR3 DNA: TGTGCCAGCAGCCCCCGTCACGGGGGAAGTCAGCCCCAGCATTTT. Its translation is CASSPRHGGSQPQHF.

V is TRBV6-1 and J is TRBJ1-1; D is undetermined. Germline CDR1 and CDR2: MNHNS and SASEGT. The CDR3 totals 14 residues. The V gene lost 6 bases and the J gene lost 6 bases, with 17 bases spanning the gap. DNA of the CDR3: TGTGCCAGCAGCAGAACAGTGTTCCCCCCTGAAGCTTTCTTT. Translating it yields CASSRTVFPPEAFF.

This clonotype was found a few times. The chain carries TRBV7-2 and TRBJ2-7; 7 bases fit TRBD2. V was pared by 3 bases and J by 6 bases, with 5 bases of the junction left unmatched. The CDR3 length is 13 residues. Germline lookup yields CDR1 SGHTA and CDR2 FQGNSA. In nucleotides, the CDR3 is TGTGCCAGCAGCTTCGGAGCGGGAAGCGAGCAGTACTTC. It encodes CASSFGAGSEQYF.

There are a few counts of this clonotype. The V call is TRBV9, the J call TRBJ2-7; 7 bases are shared with TRBD1. J gave up 6 bases and V 0 bases, and 3 bases lay outside the gene matches. From germline, CDR1 is SGDLS and CDR2 YYNGEE. The CDR3 totals 13 residues. The CDR3 reads CASSVDRGSEQYF. The CDR3 DNA reads as TGTGCCAGCAGCGTAGACAGGGGTTCCGAGCAGTACTTC.

The V gene is TRBV20-1, the J gene TRBJ2-7; no clear D gene. V was clipped by 0 bases and J by 0 bases, with 12 bases between them. CDR1 and CDR2 from the germline V gene are DFQATT and SNEGSKA (reference sequence). The CDR3 consists of 15 residues. This CDR3 reads CSARDRSRSSYEQYF. In DNA form, the CDR3 reads TGCAGTGCTAGAGATCGGAGTAGGAGCTCCTACGAGCAGTACTTC.

The chain joins TRBV28 to TRBJ2-7; D is uncertain. Trimming took 8 bases from V and 2 from J, leaving 10 bases between them. The CDR3 is 12 amino acids. Germline V gene data show CDR1 as MDHEN and CDR2 as SYDVKM. CDR3 region: CASGHLAYEQYF. As DNA, the CDR3 is TGTGCCAGCGGCCACCTGGCCTACGAGCAGTACTTC.

The J gene is TRBJ2-7, the V gene TRBV7-8, with D tentatively TRBD2 (5 bases). In germline, CDR1 is SGHVS, CDR2 FQNEAQ. V was pared by 6 bases and J by 8 bases, with 23 bases between. The CDR3 is 15 amino acids. The CDR3 region has the DNA TGTGCCAGCAGTTGGGAAGGAGGATTCGGGCCACAGCAGTACTTC. It is translated as CASSWEGGFGPQQYF.

The V gene is TRBV6-2 or TRBV6-3, the J gene TRBJ2-1; D might be TRBD1 (6 bases). The CDR3 extends over 19 amino acids. Deletions cut 0 bases from V and 7 bases from J, with 25 bases between. Germline V CDR1 and CDR2: MNHEY, SVGEGT. CDR3 nucleotide sequence: TGTGCCAGCAGTTACTCGACGGACAGTAAGGTACCCCCTACAAATGAGCAGTTCTTC. Protein: CASSYSTDSKVPPTNEQFF.

The chain employs TRBV15 and TRBJ2-7; 9 nucleotides line up with TRBD2. The V segment lost 0 bases and the J segment 5 bases; nucleotides outside the gene matches: 11. The CDR3 is made up of 17 amino acids. CDR1 is LNHNV and CDR2 is YYDKDF in the germline V gene (reference sequence). The CDR3: CATSRDGRGRALDEQYF. The CDR3 bases are TGTGCCACCAGCAGAGATGGGCGCGGGAGGGCTTTGGACGAGCAGTACTTC.

This sequence joins TRBV20-1 and TRBJ2-1; D may be TRBD2 (5 bases). This CDR3 is built from 12 residues. Germline lookup yields CDR1 DFQATT and CDR2 SNEGSKA (reference sequence). Trimming removed 3 bases at V and 3 bases at J, with 6 bases between. The CDR3: CSASRDYNEQFF. The CDR3 DNA is TGCAGTGCTAGCCGGGACTACAATGAGCAGTTCTTC.

The V and J genes are TRBV5-1 and TRBJ1-2; D remains unclear. Trimming shortened V by 2 bases and J by 3 bases, and 8 bases separated the two germline ends. CDR1 is SGHRS, CDR2 YFSETQ, per germline. There are 13 residues in the CDR3. In DNA form, the CDR3 reads TGCGCCAGCAGCTTTATTAGGGACTATGGCTACACCTTC. This encodes CASSFIRDYGYTF.

The chain couples TRBV19 to TRBJ1-2; 7 bases are a match to TRBD1. V lost 7 bases, J lost 6 bases, and 11 bases stayed unmatched. CDR1 is LNHDA, CDR2 SQIVND, per germline (reference sequence). The CDR3 spans 14 residues. The CDR3 spells CASTMDRNSHGYTF. Here the CDR3 DNA reads TGTGCCAGTACCATGGACAGGAATTCCCATGGCTACACCTTC.

This chain links TRBV25-1 with TRBJ2-6, with D possibly TRBD1 on 5 matching bases. V dropped 9 bases and J dropped 0 bases, with 9 bases sitting between them. Germline CDR1 is MGHDK and CDR2 is SYGVNS. The CDR3 totals 14 residues. The DNA for the CDR3 is TGTGCCAGTGACAGACCCTCTGGGGCCAACGTCCTGACTTTC. Its translation is CASDRPSGANVLTF.